A few counts support the clone carrying this T cell receptor beta chain. Its antigen remains unknown. The CDR3 is made up of 13 amino acids. Trimming stripped 6 bases from V and 2 bases from J, with 11 bases between. The germline V gene has CDR1 MNHEY and CDR2 SMNVEV (reference sequence). Attached unique molecular identifiers marked individual cDNA molecules. MiXCR was run by TCRdb on the 5' RACE reads, yielding one entry per CDR3 protein. The profile shows 60,000 to 65,000 distinct CDR3 sequences, 7% to 9.5% of them singletons. These data are taken from a study of early T cells in non-severe SARS-CoV-2 infection. The study's findings and limits: VDJdb matching, biased toward anti-spike CD8 responses, missed private and CD4 specificities.

The J gene is TRBJ2-7, the V gene TRBV27, with no clear D. The clonotype comes from an adult who was a healthcare worker with PCR-confirmed SARS-CoV-2 infection or an uninfected control (not recorded which). The sequencing here drew on whole blood, taken at baseline. The CDR3 region has the DNA TGTGCCAGCAGCCCTAACGGTCCCTACGAGCAGTACTTC. Protein: CASSPNGPYEQYF.